Shown below are 14 T cell receptor beta chains from a single sample sequenced in a study of human T cells and chemical hapten exposure. Via MiXCR, TCRdb re-called the RACE reads, giving one row per CDR3 protein. The table lists around 260,000 distinct CDR3 sequences, about 8.6% of them singletons. Stated time point: pre-sensitization, week 0. Described treatment: therapeutic diphenylcyclopropenone sensitization with weekly scalp DPC. This sample comprised whole blood, obtained in connection with sensitization to the hapten diphenylcyclopropenone (DPC). These receptors were collected from a woman between 35 and 50 years old with alopecia areata. Some clones in this sample may be carry-over from other donors' samples.

J is TRBJ1-1 and V is TRBV20-1, with D perhaps TRBD1 (5 bases). V dropped 3 bases and J dropped 3 bases, with 14 bases sitting between them. CDR3 length: 14 amino acids. CDR1 is DFQATT, CDR2 SNEGSKA, per germline (reference sequence). CDR3 sequence reads: CSASSGGRDTEAFF. The CDR3 region has the DNA TGCAGTGCTAGTTCAGGAGGCAGGGACACTGAAGCTTTCTTT.

A few counts support this clonotype. This chain joins TRBV28 and TRBJ2-7, with 7 bases matching TRBD1. The CDR3 is 13 amino acids. CDR1 is MDHEN and CDR2 is SYDVKM in the germline V gene. Losses at the gene ends were 10 bases for V and 2 bases for J; bases not matched to a gene: 8. As DNA, the CDR3 is TGTGCCACCTCGGGACAGCCTCCCTACGAGCAGTACTTC. Translating it yields CATSGQPPYEQYF.

This sequence joins TRBV7-9 and TRBJ2-7, with D perhaps matching TRBD1 (5 bases). Germline CDR1 is SEHNR and CDR2 is FQNEAQ (reference sequence). The V and J ends lost 2 bases and 6 bases respectively, with 11 bases between them. The CDR3 sequence is 13 residues long. The CDR3 sequence is CASSLTPQGEQYF. The DNA for the CDR3 is TGTGCCAGCAGCTTAACGCCGCAGGGCGAGCAGTACTTC.

This clonotype was recorded many times. The J gene is TRBJ1-2, the V gene TRBV27; possibly TRBD1 for D (6 bases). Germline CDR1 is MNHEY and CDR2 is SMNVEV (reference sequence). The CDR3 extends over 16 amino acids. The ends were cut back, 5 bases at V and 5 bases at J, with 21 bases in the middle. CDR3 residues: CASSGGRFGSVYGYTF. DNA of the CDR3: TGTGCCAGCAGTGGGGGCAGATTTGGATCGGTATATGGCTACACCTTC.

This clonotype was seen ten or more times. The chain carries TRBV11-2 and TRBJ2-2; D is undetermined. V was trimmed by 1 base and J by 6 bases, leaving 6 bases between them. CDR1 and CDR2 (germline): SGHAT, FQNNGV. This CDR3 comprises 13 residues. CDR3 sequence: CASSLGAAGELFF. The CDR3 DNA follows: TGTGCCAGCAGCTTAGGGGCCGCCGGGGAGCTGTTTTTT.

This clonotype turned up a few times. The CDR3 region is CASGPGGSYNEQFF. For the CDR3, the DNA is TGTGCCAGCGGGCCAGGGGGCTCCTACAATGAGCAGTTCTTC. This chain connects TRBV6-5 to TRBJ2-1, with 7 bases that match TRBD1. The CDR3 spans 14 residues. The J segment lost 0 bases and the V segment lost 8 bases, leaving 4 bases of the junction unmatched. Germline V lookup: CDR1 MNHEY, CDR2 SVGAGI.

Only a few counts were recorded for this clonotype. This chain links TRBV6-2 or TRBV6-3 with TRBJ2-1; 10 bases map to TRBD2. This CDR3 contains 14 residues. V shed 7 bases and J 4 bases; nucleotides not matched to a gene: 4. Looked up from germline, CDR1 is MNHEY and CDR2 is SVGEGT. CDR3 loop: CASTMTSGYNEQFF. As DNA, the CDR3 is TGTGCCAGCACCATGACTAGCGGGTACAATGAGCAGTTCTTC.

This chain joins TRBV9 and TRBJ2-3; 8 positions match TRBD2. Germline loops: CDR1 SGDLS, CDR2 YYNGEE. CDR3 size: 16 residues. The V and J ends lost 4 bases and 4 bases, in that order; junction bases with no gene match: 11. This CDR3 reads CASSPRGGFGADTQYF. The CDR3 region has the DNA TGTGCCAGCAGCCCCCGGGGGGGTTTTGGGGCAGATACGCAGTATTTT.

Only a few counts were recorded for this clonotype. J is TRBJ2-1 and V is TRBV20-1; the D is unclear. Per germline, CDR1 DFQATT and CDR2 SNEGSKA (reference sequence). This CDR3 has 14 amino acids. V shed 1 base and J shed 2 bases, with 9 bases lying between them. The CDR3 DNA is TGCAGTGCTAGAGGGGCTTTCGCCTACAATGAGCAGTTCTTC. Amino acid sequence: CSARGAFAYNEQFF.

This clonotype occurred a few times. The chain combines TRBV20-1 with TRBJ2-3, with D possibly matching TRBD2 (5 bases). CDR3 length equals 14 residues. CDR1 and CDR2 from the germline V gene are DFQATT and SNEGSKA (reference sequence). The V and J ends lost 0 bases and 1 base respectively, with 8 bases between them. The CDR3 DNA is TGCAGTGCTAGAGATATGAGGGGCACAGATACGCAGTATTTT. This sequence encodes CSARDMRGTDTQYF.

In this sample, this clonotype turned up many times. The rearrangement joins TRBV2 to TRBJ2-5; 9 bases match TRBD2. From germline, CDR1 is SNHLY and CDR2 FYNNEI. The V and J ends lost 1 base and 2 bases, in that order; junction bases with no gene match: 2. The CDR3 extends over 15 amino acids. The CDR3 reads CASSEGTSAQETQYF. The CDR3 DNA is TGTGCCAGCAGTGAAGGGACTAGCGCACAAGAGACCCAGTACTTC.

This clonotype has at least ten counts. The rearrangement links TRBV24-1 to TRBJ2-7, with 8 bases lining up with TRBD1. The germline CDR1 and CDR2 sequences are KGHDR and SFDVKD. V gave up 3 bases and J gave up 5 bases; unmatched junction bases: 2. The CDR3 loop spans 13 amino acids. The CDR3 DNA is TGTGCCACCAGTGATCCGACAGGGGACGAGCAGTACTTC. Translation gives CATSDPTGDEQYF.

J is TRBJ1-1 and V is TRBV30; the D is unclear. The CDR3 sequence is 12 residues long. V was trimmed by 4 bases and J by 2 bases, leaving 8 bases between them. Germline V gene sequence: CDR1 GTSNPN, CDR2 SVGIG (reference sequence). The CDR3, as DNA: TGTGCCTGGAAAGGCATCAACACTGAAGCTTTCTTT. Translating it yields CAWKGINTEAFF. The full variable domain, in which reference TRBV30 and TRBJ1-1 provide the parts outside the CDR3, is SQTIHQWPATLVQPVGSPLSLECTVEGTSNPNLYWYRQAAGRGLQLLFYSVGIGQISSEVPQNLSASRPQDRQFILSSKKLLLSDSGFYLCAWKGINTEAFFGQGTRLTVV.

This clonotype was detected only a few times. This chain links TRBV5-1 with TRBJ2-2; D gene unclear. The CDR3 spans 15 residues. From germline, CDR1 is SGHRS and CDR2 YFSETQ. Trimming stripped 2 bases from V and 2 bases from J, with 10 bases between. The CDR3 region is CASSFTDGNTGELFF. The DNA for the CDR3 is TGCGCCAGCAGCTTCACAGACGGAAACACCGGGGAGCTGTTTTTT. Using reference TRBV5-1 and TRBJ2-2 for the parts outside the CDR3, the full variable domain is KAGVTQTPRYLIKTRGQQVTLSCSPISGHRSVSWYQQTPGQGLQFLFEYFSETQRNKGNFPGRFSGRQFSNSRSEMNVSTLELGDSALYLCASSFTDGNTGELFFGEGSRLTVL.